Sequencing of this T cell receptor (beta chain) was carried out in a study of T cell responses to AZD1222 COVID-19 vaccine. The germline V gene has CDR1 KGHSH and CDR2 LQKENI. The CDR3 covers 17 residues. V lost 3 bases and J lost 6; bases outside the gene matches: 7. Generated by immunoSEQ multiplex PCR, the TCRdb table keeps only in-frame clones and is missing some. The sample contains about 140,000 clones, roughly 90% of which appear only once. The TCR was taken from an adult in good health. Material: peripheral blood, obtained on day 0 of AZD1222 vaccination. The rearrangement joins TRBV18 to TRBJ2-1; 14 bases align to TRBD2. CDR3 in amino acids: CASSPLYGTSGSNEQFF. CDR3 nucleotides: TGTGCCAGCTCACCCTTATACGGGACTAGCGGGAGCAATGAGCAGTTCTTC. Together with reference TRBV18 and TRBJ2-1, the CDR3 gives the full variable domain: NAGVMQNPRHLVRRRGQEARLRCSPMKGHSHVYWYRQLPEEGLKFMVYLQKENIIDESGMPKERFSAEFPKEGPSILRIQQVVRGDSAAYFCASSPLYGTSGSNEQFFGPGTRLTVL.